Following are 30 T cell receptor beta chains from one sample sequenced in a study of shared clonotypes between healthy human individuals. Some clones are missing from TCRdb's copy, which holds only in-frame ones; the method was immunoSEQ multiplex PCR. Counted here are about 490,000 clones, 70% to 80% occurring once; the ten biggest clones make up approximately 13%. The sample comprised PBMCs. These TCRs come from a woman aged 40-49 years in good health. Some clones in this sample may be carry-over from other donors' samples.

The chain carries TRBV11-2 and TRBJ2-1, with D perhaps TRBD2 (5 bases). The CDR3 covers 13 residues. V lost 5 bases and J lost 4, with 9 bases in between. Germline V gene lookup returns CDR1 SGHAT and CDR2 FQNNGV. The CDR3 sequence is CASSTTRYNEQFF. The CDR3 nucleotides are TGTGCCAGCAGCACCACTAGATACAATGAGCAGTTCTTC.

This clone was found a few times. The J gene is TRBJ2-7, the V gene TRBV5-1; 7 nucleotides match TRBD2. This CDR3 contains 17 residues. CDR1 is SGHRS, CDR2 YFSETQ, per germline. V lost 3 bases and J lost 2; bases outside the gene matches: 14. The CDR3 sequence is CASSSPGSAGSAYEQYF. CDR3 sequence (DNA): TGCGCCAGCAGCTCGCCCGGATCAGCGGGATCTGCCTACGAGCAGTACTTC.

The chain employs TRBV28 and TRBJ1-1; 8 bases are a match to TRBD1. The CDR3 runs 15 residues. V lost 6 bases to trimming and J lost 3 bases; unmatched junction nucleotides: 9. Germline V gene lookup returns CDR1 MDHEN and CDR2 SYDVKM. The CDR3 DNA follows: TGTGCCAGCAGGACAGGGGACCCGCGGGACACTGAAGCTTTCTTT. The encoded protein is CASRTGDPRDTEAFF.

This clone was picked up a small number of times. The rearrangement joins TRBV6-1 to TRBJ2-5, with D hard to call. TRBJ2-7 matches the DNA end more closely, so the J call is doubtful. Germline loops: CDR1 MNHNS, CDR2 SASEGT. CDR3 length: 13 residues. CDR3 nucleotide sequence: TGTGCCAGCAGTGACTACAGCTCCTACGAGCAGTACTTC. The encoded protein is CASSDYSSYEQYF.

V and J are TRBV2 and TRBJ1-1; D ambiguous. Germline V CDR1 and CDR2: SNHLY, FYNNEI. V lost 6 bases and J lost 1, with 15 bases in between. This CDR3 comprises 15 residues. CDR3 nucleotide sequence: TGTGCCAGCAGAGTGCTCGCGTCTCCGAACACTGAAGCTTTCTTT. Its protein is CASRVLASPNTEAFF.

The rearrangement uses TRBV29-1 and TRBJ1-3; D ambiguous. Germline V gene lookup returns CDR1 SQVTM and CDR2 ANQGSEA. Trimming left V 8 bases short and J 4 bases short, with 15 bases between. The CDR3 extends over 13 amino acids. CDR3 region: CSPSLGAGNTIYF. CDR3 DNA: TGCAGCCCATCCCTGGGAGCCGGAAACACCATATATTTT. Combining the CDR3 with reference TRBV29-1 and TRBJ1-3 gives the whole variable domain SAVISQKPSRDICQRGTSLTIQCQVDSQVTMMFWYRQQPGQSLTLIATANQGSEATYESGFVIDKFPISRPNLTFSTLTVSNMSPEDSSIYLCSPSLGAGNTIYFGEGSWLTVV.

V usage is TRBV14 and J usage is TRBJ1-4; D call uncertain. The germline gives CDR1 SGHDN, CDR2 FVKESK. Trimming pared 4 bases from V and 5 bases from J, leaving 11 bases between. CDR3 length: 14 amino acids. CDR3 sequence: CASSPGFRNEKLFF. The CDR3 DNA follows: TGTGCCAGCAGCCCTGGCTTCCGGAATGAAAAACTGTTTTTT.

Regarding this clone: Relative to the germline gene, one junction end is altered; a read error may explain this. This chain joins TRBV6-1 and TRBJ2-7, with 13 bases lining up with TRBD2. The CDR3 extends over 14 amino acids. Germline assignment: CDR1 MNHNS and CDR2 SASEGT. The CDR3 DNA is TGTGCCAGCAGTGACCCCGCGACTAGCGGGAGGTGGGACTTC. Translated: CASSDPATSGRWDF.

There are a few counts of this clone. The chain recombines TRBV7-2 with TRBJ2-7, with 8 bases matching TRBD2. With 5 bases clipped from V and 4 bases from J, the junction kept 7 bases outside the gene matches. Germline V gene data show CDR1 as SGHTA and CDR2 as FQGNSA. This CDR3 spans 14 amino acids. In nucleotides, the CDR3 is TGTGCCAGCAGCCCCAGCGGGAGTTTGTACGAGCAGTACTTC. It specifies CASSPSGSLYEQYF.

The V gene is TRBV4-2, the J gene TRBJ1-5; D remains unclear. Per the germline V gene, CDR1 is LGHNA and CDR2 is YNFKEQ. V was trimmed by 0 bases and J by 1 base, leaving 7 bases between them. The CDR3 is made up of 15 amino acids. For the CDR3, the DNA is TGTGCCAGCAGCCAAGATTTCAACAGCAATCAGCCCCAGCATTTT. This gives the protein CASSQDFNSNQPQHF.

The chain combines TRBV6-5 with TRBJ2-6; tentative D call: TRBD2 (5 bases). This CDR3 is 15 amino acids long. In germline, CDR1 is MNHEY, CDR2 SVGAGI. The germline V and J ends were trimmed by 5 bases and 1 base, with 9 bases remaining between them. The CDR3 nucleotides are TGTGCCAGCAGTCCCCGAGGGTCTGGGGCCAACGTCCTGACTTTC. Its translation is CASSPRGSGANVLTF.

As to this clone: Only one base separates this from a far larger clonotype, so it likely reflects a read error. The J gene is TRBJ2-7, the V gene TRBV6-1, with D possibly matching TRBD1 (7 bases). V was clipped by 10 bases and J by 5 bases, with 18 bases between them. From germline, CDR1 is MNHNS and CDR2 SASEGT. The CDR3 has 13 amino acids. The CDR3 sequence is CANMTGGGDEQYF. DNA for the CDR3: TGTGCCAACATGACCGGAGGGGGCGACGAGCAGTACTTC.

This clone is a singleton in its sample. The rearrangement joins TRBV4-3 to TRBJ1-2; 10 bases match TRBD1. Germline-derived CDR1 and CDR2 are LGHNA and YSLEER. V trimming: 0 bases; J trimming: 6 bases; junction bases outside the gene matches: 7. CDR3 length: 16 residues. Here the CDR3 reads CASSQERQGANHGYTF. The CDR3 region has the DNA TGCGCCAGCAGCCAAGAAAGACAGGGGGCGAACCATGGCTACACCTTC.

V usage is TRBV5-1 and J usage is TRBJ1-5; TRBD1 aligns across 7 bases. CDR3 length equals 14 residues. V was pared by 4 bases and J by 9 bases, with 10 bases of the junction left unmatched. Germline V lookup: CDR1 SGHRS, CDR2 YFSETQ. For the CDR3, the DNA is TGCGCCAGCAGCGCCGGGACAGCCATGTCGCCCCAGCATTTT. This translates into CASSAGTAMSPQHF. Variable domain in full (rest from reference TRBV5-1 and TRBJ1-5): KAGVTQTPRYLIKTRGQQVTLSCSPISGHRSVSWYQQTPGQGLQFLFEYFSETQRNKGNFPGRFSGRQFSNSRSEMNVSTLELGDSALYLCASSAGTAMSPQHFGDGTRLSIL.

This clone came up a few times. The rearrangement uses TRBV27 and TRBJ2-7; 8 bases are shared with TRBD2. V dropped 10 bases and J dropped 3; count of bases not matched to a gene: 5. CDR3 length: 12 amino acids. Germline CDR1 reads MNHEY; CDR2 reads SMNVEV (reference sequence). CDR3 DNA: TGTGCCACCAGGACTAGCTACTACGAGCAGTACTTC. Protein product: CATRTSYYEQYF.

This chain uses TRBV19 with TRBJ1-2, with no clear D. V was pared by 6 bases and J by 5 bases, with 16 bases between. The CDR3 spans 14 residues. Germline V gene lookup returns CDR1 LNHDA and CDR2 SQIVND (reference sequence). The CDR3 region is CASSRSAGFYGYTF. In nucleotides, the CDR3 is TGTGCCAGTAGCCGATCGGCGGGGTTTTATGGCTACACCTTC.

The rearrangement joins TRBV10-3 to TRBJ2-3, with D perhaps matching TRBD2 (6 bases). V was cut by 10 bases and J by 0 bases, with 11 bases left in between. The CDR3 consists of 13 residues. Per the germline V gene, CDR1 is ENHRY and CDR2 is SYGVKD. Here the CDR3 DNA reads TGTGCCACCGGAGGGGCTAGCACAGATACGCAGTATTTT. It codes for CATGGASTDTQYF.

This clone was detected once. The CDR3 loop is CASSRLTSGGETQYF. The DNA of the CDR3 is TGTGCCAGCAGTCGGTTGACTAGCGGGGGGGAGACCCAGTACTTC. The chain carries TRBV7-9 and TRBJ2-5; 13 positions agree with TRBD2. The CDR3 is made up of 15 amino acids. The trim removed 6 bases at V and 5 bases at J, leaving 6 bases unmatched. Germline V gene sequence: CDR1 SEHNR, CDR2 FQNEAQ (reference sequence).

The chain couples TRBV19 to TRBJ1-4, with 8 bases matching TRBD1. V was clipped by 5 bases and J by 12 bases; unmatched bases: 11. Germline loops: CDR1 LNHDA, CDR2 SQIVND (reference sequence). The CDR3 sequence is 14 residues long. The CDR3 sequence is CASSPGQGGAELFF. CDR3 coding DNA: TGTGCCAGTAGTCCCGGACAGGGTGGGGCGGAACTGTTTTTT. The full variable domain, rest sourced from reference TRBV19 and TRBJ1-4, is DGGITQSPKYLFRKEGQNVTLSCEQNLNHDAMYWYRQDPGQGLRLIYYSQIVNDFQKGDIAEGYSVSREKKESFPLTVTSAQKNPTAFYLCASSPGQGGAELFFGSGTQLSVL.

This chain's CDR3 is CASSPRGGQGETQYF. DNA of the CDR3: TGCGCCAGCAGCCCGAGGGGGGGCCAGGGCGAGACCCAGTACTTC. The chain uses TRBV5-1 and TRBJ2-5; D is perhaps TRBD2 (7 bases). CDR3 length: 15 residues. Trimming removed 4 bases at V and 5 bases at J, with 18 bases between. Germline V gene data show CDR1 as SGHRS and CDR2 as YFSETQ.

This sequence joins TRBV14 and TRBJ2-7; a possible D gene is TRBD1 (5 bases). This CDR3 spans 18 amino acids. CDR1 SGHDN and CDR2 FVKESK come from the germline V gene. Trimming cost V 5 bases and J 0 bases, with 23 bases left between them. For the CDR3, the DNA is TGTGCCAGCAGCTACCTTTCATACAGGAAAACAATCTCCTACGAGCAGTACTTC. Encoded protein: CASSYLSYRKTISYEQYF. The variable domain in full, completed from reference TRBV14 and TRBJ2-7, reads EAGVTQFPSHSVIEKGQTVTLRCDPISGHDNLYWYRRVMGKEIKFLLHFVKESKQDESGMPNNRFLAERTGGTYSTLKVQPAELEDSGVYFCASSYLSYRKTISYEQYFGPGTRLTVT.

This clone was seen a single time. The chain recombines TRBV30 with TRBJ2-7; perhaps D is TRBD1 or TRBD2 (6 bases each). The germline V gene encodes CDR1 GTSNPN and CDR2 SVGIG (reference sequence). The CDR3 totals 14 residues. Trimming stripped 2 bases from V and 0 bases from J, with 11 bases between. The CDR3 spells CAWSRGVSSYEQYF. CDR3 bases: TGTGCCTGGAGTAGGGGGGTTTCCTCCTACGAGCAGTACTTC.

The chain has TRBV5-4 and TRBJ2-3, with 11 nucleotides matching TRBD2. This CDR3 comprises 15 residues. In germline, CDR1 is SGHNT, CDR2 YYREEE (reference sequence). V shed 5 bases and J 2 bases; nucleotides not matched to a gene: 4. CDR3 nucleotide sequence: TGTGCCAGCAGAAATAGCGGGAGGGCCACAGATACGCAGTATTTT. Amino acid sequence: CASRNSGRATDTQYF.

The chain uses TRBV7-9 and TRBJ2-1, with TRBD2 matching over 9 bases. V dropped 5 bases and J dropped 8; count of bases not matched to a gene: 10. The CDR3 sequence is 15 residues long. Germline CDR1 SEHNR, CDR2 FQNEAQ (reference sequence). CDR3 protein: CASSKVLAGVDEQFF. DNA for the CDR3: TGTGCCAGCAGCAAGGTGTTAGCGGGAGTCGATGAGCAGTTCTTC.

This chain uses TRBV19 with TRBJ1-6, with unresolved D. The germline V gene has CDR1 LNHDA and CDR2 SQIVND (reference sequence). CDR3 length: 15 residues. With 8 bases removed from V and 7 bases from J, the gap between germline ends came to 18 bases. CDR3 residues: CASQRMTSENSPLHF. The DNA of the CDR3 is TGTGCCAGTCAACGAATGACAAGTGAGAATTCACCCCTCCACTTT.

With regard to this clone: A much larger clone is a single base away; this may be a read error. The genes are TRBV4-2 and TRBJ2-3, with 8 nucleotides matching TRBD2. The CDR3 contains 15 residues. The V and J ends lost 5 bases and 6 bases, in that order; junction bases with no gene match: 10. CDR1 and CDR2 (germline): LGHNA, YNFKEQ. The CDR3 here is CASSSERGGTDTQYF. The CDR3 DNA reads TGTGCCAGCAGCTCAGAACGGGGGGGGACGGATACGCAGTATTTT.

The CDR3 nucleotides are TGTGCCAGCAGCCTCTTCGGACAGGTGGGGGATCAGCCCCAGCATTTT. Translating gives CASSLFGQVGDQPQHF. The rearrangement joins TRBV11-2 to TRBJ1-5, with 7 bases identical to TRBD1. This CDR3 has 16 residues. With V trimmed by 5 bases and J by 5 bases, 12 bases remained unmatched. The germline gives CDR1 SGHAT, CDR2 FQNNGV.

A word on this clone: This may come from a read error, since a much larger clone is one base off. The chain is built from TRBV30 and TRBJ1-1; possible D gene TRBD1, 6 bases. Germline assignment: CDR1 GTSNPN and CDR2 SVGIG (reference sequence). Trimming stripped 0 bases from V and 1 base from J, with 15 bases between. This CDR3 contains 16 residues. The CDR3: CAWSVQGLVANTEAFF. The CDR3 coding sequence is TGTGCCTGGAGTGTTCAGGGGCTTGTTGCGAACACTGAAGCTTTCTTT.

The rearrangement links TRBV7-8 to TRBJ2-7; 11 nucleotides match TRBD2. Germline CDR1 reads SGHVS; CDR2 reads FQNEAQ. V was clipped by 3 bases and J by 4 bases; unmatched bases: 5. CDR3 length: 15 residues. The CDR3 DNA reads as TGTGCCAGCAGCTTCGGGACTAGCGGTCTATACGAGCAGTACTTC. Amino acids: CASSFGTSGLYEQYF.

This sequence joins TRBV7-2 and TRBJ2-1, with 7 bases fitting TRBD2. Trimming removed 5 bases from V and 8 bases from J; junction bases left unmatched: 9. Germline V gene data show CDR1 as SGHTA and CDR2 as FQGNSA. The CDR3 runs to 14 residues. The CDR3 nucleotides are TGTGCCAGCAGCGGACGACGTGGGGGGGATGAGCAGTTCTTC. It codes for CASSGRRGGDEQFF.